The clone carrying this TCR beta chain was observed a few times. Using its own MiXCR run on the 5' RACE reads, TCRdb lists one record per CDR3 protein. The top ten hold about 4.3% of the sample, which has 600,000 to 700,000 distinct CDR3 sequences, around 20% seen once. The sample originates from a study of identical twins. CDR1 and CDR2 from the germline V gene are SGHRS and YFSETQ. There are 13 residues in the CDR3. Trimming removed 4 bases at V and 4 bases at J, with 11 bases between. Separately, the same data were catalogued under a study of T cells expressing NK-cell markers.

Sequencing was done on a sample of PBMCs. The sequence was obtained from a young woman in good health. The gene calls are TRBV5-1 and TRBJ2-5; D possibly corresponds to TRBD2 (5 bases). This CDR3 reads CASSQGSTETQYF. For the CDR3, the DNA is TGCGCCAGCAGCCAAGGGAGTACAGAGACCCAGTACTTC.